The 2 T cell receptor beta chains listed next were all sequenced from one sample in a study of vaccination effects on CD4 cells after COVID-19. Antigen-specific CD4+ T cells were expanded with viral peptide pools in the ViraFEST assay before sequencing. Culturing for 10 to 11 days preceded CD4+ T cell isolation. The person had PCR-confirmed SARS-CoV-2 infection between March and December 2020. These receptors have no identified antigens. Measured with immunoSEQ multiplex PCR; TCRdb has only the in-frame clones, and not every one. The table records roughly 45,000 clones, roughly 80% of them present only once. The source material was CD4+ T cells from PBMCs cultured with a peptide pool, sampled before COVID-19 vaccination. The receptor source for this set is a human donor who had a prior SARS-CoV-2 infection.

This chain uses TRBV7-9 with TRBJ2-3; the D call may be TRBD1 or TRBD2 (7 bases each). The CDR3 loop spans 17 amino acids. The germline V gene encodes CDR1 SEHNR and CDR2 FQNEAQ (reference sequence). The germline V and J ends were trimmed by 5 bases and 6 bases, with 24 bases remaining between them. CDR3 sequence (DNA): TGTGCCAGCAGCCAGGGGGGGAAAGCGGGCCCCAGGGATACGCAGTATTTT. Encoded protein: CASSQGGKAGPRDTQYF. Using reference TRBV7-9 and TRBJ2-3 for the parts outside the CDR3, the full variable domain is DTGVSQNPRHKITKRGQNVTFRCDPISEHNRLYWYRQTLGQGPEFLTYFQNEAQLEKSRLLSDRFSAERPKGSFSTLEIQRTEQGDSAMYLCASSQGGKAGPRDTQYFGPGTRLTVL.

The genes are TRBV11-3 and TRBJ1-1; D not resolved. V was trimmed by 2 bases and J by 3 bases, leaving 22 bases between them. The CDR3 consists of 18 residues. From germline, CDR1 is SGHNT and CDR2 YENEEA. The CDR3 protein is CASSLKAWWGLDDTEAFF. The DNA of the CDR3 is TGTGCCAGCAGCTTAAAGGCCTGGTGGGGTCTCGACGACACTGAAGCTTTCTTT.